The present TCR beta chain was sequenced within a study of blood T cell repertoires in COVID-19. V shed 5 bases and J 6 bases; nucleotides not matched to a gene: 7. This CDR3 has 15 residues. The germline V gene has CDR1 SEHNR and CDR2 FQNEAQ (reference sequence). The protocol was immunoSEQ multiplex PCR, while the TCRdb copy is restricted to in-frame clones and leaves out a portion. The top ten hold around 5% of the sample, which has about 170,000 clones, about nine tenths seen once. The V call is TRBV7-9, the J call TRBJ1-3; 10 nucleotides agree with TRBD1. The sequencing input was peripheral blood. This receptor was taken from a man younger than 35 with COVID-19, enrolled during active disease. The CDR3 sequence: CASSKPGQGSNTIYF. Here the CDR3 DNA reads TGTGCCAGCAGCAAACCGGGACAGGGGTCAAACACCATATATTTT.